Below, 32 T cell receptor beta chains from the same sample are listed, as sequenced in a study of a mutant IDH1 vaccine in newly diagnosed glioma. Sample time point: week 47, end of study. Every single dose of the vaccine, 300 ug of mutant IDH1 20-mer peptide, came with topical imiquimod. Which antigens these TCRs recognize remains unknown. Assay: immunoSEQ multiplex PCR; the TCRdb copy retains only in-frame clones and omits some. The data show tens of thousands of clones, approximately 80% seen once. The sequences come from PBMCs, collected from a glioma patient whose treatment included an IDH1 peptide vaccine. Receptor source: a middle-aged woman with glioma. Some clones in this sample may be carry-over from other donors' samples.

This clone was seen only once. The chain links TRBV5-4 to TRBJ2-1; 13 bases fit TRBD2. The germline V gene has CDR1 SGHNT and CDR2 YYREEE (reference sequence). CDR3 length: 18 residues. V was clipped by 5 bases and J by 0 bases; unmatched bases: 8. This chain's CDR3 is CASSYTSGGASSYNEQFF. For the CDR3, the DNA is TGTGCCAGCAGTTACACTAGCGGGGGGGCCAGCTCCTACAATGAGCAGTTCTTC.

The chain employs TRBV2 and TRBJ1-1; a weak D match, TRBD1 (5 bases). V shed 5 bases and J shed 0 bases, with 19 bases lying between them. The CDR3 loop spans 17 amino acids. Germline CDR1 SNHLY, CDR2 FYNNEI. CDR3 region: CASSRAPGAGVNTEAFF. DNA for the CDR3: TGTGCCAGCAGTCGGGCCCCTGGGGCGGGTGTGAACACTGAAGCTTTCTTT. Full variable domain (outside the CDR3, taken from reference TRBV2 and TRBJ1-1): EPEVTQTPSHQVTQMGQEVILRCVPISNHLYFYWYRQILGQKVEFLVSFYNNEISEKSEIFDDQFSVERPDGSNFTLKIRSTKLEDSAMYFCASSRAPGAGVNTEAFFGQGTRLTVV.

The chain links TRBV4-1 to TRBJ1-2; D is undetermined. Trimming took off 0 bases at V and 2 bases at J, with 13 bases between the two ends. Germline V lookup: CDR1 MGHRA, CDR2 YSYEKL. CDR3 length equals 16 residues. Here the CDR3 reads CASSQDVNRRNYGYTF. CDR3 DNA: TGCGCCAGCAGCCAAGATGTTAACAGACGAAACTATGGCTACACCTTC.

This clone turned up a few times. The chain recombines TRBV29-1 with TRBJ1-1; 11 bases fit TRBD1. Germline V gives CDR1 SQVTM, CDR2 ANQGSEA. The CDR3 loop spans 14 amino acids. The trim removed 4 bases at V and 9 bases at J, leaving 10 bases unmatched. For the CDR3, the DNA is TGCAGCGTTGTAGAGGGGGACAGGGGGTATAAAGCTTTCTTT. Encoded protein: CSVVEGDRGYKAFF.

V is TRBV7-2 and J is TRBJ1-3; D may be TRBD1 (5 bases). V dropped 0 bases and J dropped 0 bases, with 9 bases sitting between them. Germline V gene lookup returns CDR1 SGHTA and CDR2 FQGNSA. CDR3 length equals 16 residues. CDR3 residues: CASSLAGRASGNTIYF. CDR3 nucleotide sequence: TGTGCCAGCAGCTTAGCTGGCAGGGCCTCTGGAAACACCATATATTTT.

The rearrangement uses TRBV25-1 and TRBJ1-1, with a possible D match to TRBD1 (5 bases). V lost 6 bases and J 3 bases, leaving 8 bases between the germline ends. The CDR3 length is 12 residues. Germline values: CDR1 MGHDK, CDR2 SYGVNS. CDR3 region: CASRDTYTEAFF. CDR3 DNA: TGTGCCAGCAGGGACACGTACACTGAAGCTTTCTTT.

The genes are TRBV6-1 and TRBJ1-3, with D perhaps TRBD1 (6 bases). Trimming cost V 3 bases and J 0 bases, with 12 bases left between them. The CDR3 is 16 residues long. Germline-derived CDR1 and CDR2 are MNHNS and SASEGT. The CDR3 DNA reads TGTGCCAGCAGTGATGTAGGACAGCTCTCTGGAAACACCATATATTTT. Translating it yields CASSDVGQLSGNTIYF.

V and J are TRBV5-1 and TRBJ2-6; weak D call: TRBD1 (6 bases). Germline V gene lookup returns CDR1 SGHRS and CDR2 YFSETQ. The CDR3 is 18 amino acids. V was pared by 0 bases and J by 0 bases, with 13 bases between. CDR3 coding DNA: TGCGCCAGCAGCTTGGTTACAGGGCCCCACTCTGGGGCCAACGTCCTGACTTTC. Protein: CASSLVTGPHSGANVLTF. The full variable domain, in which reference TRBV5-1 and TRBJ2-6 provide the parts outside the CDR3, is KAGVTQTPRYLIKTRGQQVTLSCSPISGHRSVSWYQQTPGQGLQFLFEYFSETQRNKGNFPGRFSGRQFSNSRSEMNVSTLELGDSALYLCASSLVTGPHSGANVLTFGAGSRLTVL.

The CDR3 DNA reads TGTGCCAGCAGCTTAGCGGGAGGGTCCGAGCAGTACTTC. Protein sequence: CASSLAGGSEQYF. The chain links TRBV7-8 to TRBJ2-7, with 7 bases that match TRBD2. The J segment lost 6 bases and the V segment lost 0 bases, leaving 2 bases of the junction unmatched. The CDR3 spans 13 residues. Germline values: CDR1 SGHVS, CDR2 FQNEAQ. Full variable domain (remainder filled in from reference TRBV7-8 and TRBJ2-7): GAGVSQSPRYKVAKRGQDVALRCDPISGHVSLFWYQQALGQGPEFLTYFQNEAQLDKSGLPSDRFFAERPEGSVSTLKIQRTQQEDSAVYLCASSLAGGSEQYFGPGTRLTVT.

This clone was seen more than once but under ten times. The J gene is TRBJ1-2, the V gene TRBV5-6, with TRBD1 matching over 7 bases. Germline-derived CDR1 and CDR2 are SGHDT and YYEEEE. J gave up 8 bases and V 4 bases, and 17 bases lay outside the gene matches. The CDR3 extends over 16 amino acids. As DNA, the CDR3 is TGTGCCAGCAGCCCATTAAGTCGACAGGGCGGGGACGGCTACACCTTC. Translating it yields CASSPLSRQGGDGYTF.

The V gene is TRBV7-2, the J gene TRBJ1-3; no firm D call. The CDR3 length is 14 residues. Trimming pared 7 bases from V and 1 base from J, leaving 11 bases between. In germline, CDR1 is SGHTA, CDR2 FQGNSA. The CDR3 DNA follows: TGTGCCAGCACCGCCCGAGCGTCTGGAAACACCATATATTTT. It codes for CASTARASGNTIYF.

A few counts support this clone. The chain is built from TRBV7-6 and TRBJ1-1; weak D call: TRBD1 (6 bases). Germline V gives CDR1 SGHVS, CDR2 FNYEAQ. Trimming pared 1 base from V and 3 bases from J, leaving 12 bases between. The CDR3 covers 15 residues. The CDR3 DNA reads as TGTGCCAGCAGCTTAGGGGGGGCGCTGGACACTGAAGCTTTCTTT. The encoded protein is CASSLGGALDTEAFF.

The chain links TRBV9 to TRBJ2-7; TRBD1 is a possible D gene (6 bases). The germline gives CDR1 SGDLS, CDR2 YYNGEE. V was shortened by 0 bases and J by 8 bases, with 12 bases between the two germline ends. The CDR3 has 13 residues. This CDR3 is CASSVARQGKQYF. The DNA for the CDR3 is TGTGCCAGCAGCGTAGCTCGTCAGGGGAAGCAGTACTTC.

The chain is built from TRBV7-8 and TRBJ2-2, with TRBD1 matching 10 bases. This CDR3 is built from 16 residues. V lost 3 bases and J lost 6; bases outside the gene matches: 7. Per germline, CDR1 SGHVS and CDR2 FQNEAQ. Written as DNA, the CDR3 is TGTGCCAGCAGCTTCAGCCTGACAGGGGGCCCCGGGGAGCTGTTTTTT. Translation gives CASSFSLTGGPGELFF.

The gene calls are TRBV7-9 and TRBJ1-2, with 7 bases matching TRBD1. The CDR3 loop spans 17 amino acids. CDR1 SEHNR and CDR2 FQNEAQ come from the germline V gene (reference sequence). Trimming took 5 bases from V and 4 from J; bases not matched to a gene: 16. CDR3 sequence: CASSLPGGGQRLYGYTF. CDR3 nucleotides: TGTGCCAGCAGCCTACCGGGGGGGGGACAGAGACTCTATGGCTACACCTTC.

The J gene is TRBJ2-4, the V gene TRBV30; D is perhaps TRBD1 (6 bases). Per germline, CDR1 GTSNPN and CDR2 SVGIG (reference sequence). The V gene lost 0 bases and the J gene lost 7 bases, with 13 bases spanning the gap. The CDR3 has 14 amino acids. For the CDR3, the DNA is TGTGCCTGGAGTGTGGGGGCCGGGGAGAACATTCAGTACTTC. It is translated as CAWSVGAGENIQYF.

This clone was counted a few times. J is TRBJ1-1 and V is TRBV5-5, with D perhaps matching TRBD1 (5 bases). The germline gives CDR1 SGHKS, CDR2 YYEKEE (reference sequence). The CDR3 has 17 amino acids. V lost 3 bases and J lost 0, with 18 bases in between. The chain's CDR3 is CASSSLRRGDMNTEAFF. CDR3 sequence (DNA): TGTGCCAGCAGCTCCCTCCGGAGGGGAGACATGAACACTGAAGCTTTCTTT.

The sample holds a few counts of this clone. The chain links TRBV21-1 to TRBJ1-5; whether TRBD1, the table's D call, matches the DNA was not checked. TRBV21-1 corresponds to a pseudogene. This CDR3 spans 16 amino acids. The CDR3 coding sequence is TGTGCCAGCAGCCACACCCGAGAGGGGGCACATCAGCCCCAGCATTTT. This translates into CASSHTREGAHQPQHF.

A few counts support this clone. The chain employs TRBV2 and TRBJ1-5; TRBD1 agrees at 9 bases. Losses at the gene ends were 4 bases for V and 7 bases for J; bases not matched to a gene: 2. The CDR3 extends over 13 amino acids. The V gene's germline CDR1 is SNHLY and CDR2 FYNNEI. Here the CDR3 reads CASSADRGQPQHF. The DNA for the CDR3 is TGTGCCAGCAGTGCGGACAGGGGCCAGCCCCAGCATTTT.

The chain employs TRBV6-1 and TRBJ2-1, with no clear D. The V and J ends lost 1 base and 0 bases respectively, with 7 bases between them. Germline-derived CDR1 and CDR2 are MNHNS and SASEGT. This CDR3 is built from 15 residues. CDR3 DNA sequence: TGTGCCAGCAGTGAAGAGTCTCTCTCCTACAATGAGCAGTTCTTC. Translation: CASSEESLSYNEQFF.

The CDR3 loop reads CASSPRGTEAFF. DNA of the CDR3: TGTGCCAGCAGCCCGAGGGGAACTGAAGCTTTCTTT. The chain is built from TRBV7-8 and TRBJ1-1; maybe TRBD1 (5 bases). From germline, CDR1 is SGHVS and CDR2 FQNEAQ. V was trimmed by 5 bases and J by 5 bases, leaving 9 bases between them. CDR3 length: 12 amino acids.

The genes are TRBV2 and TRBJ2-7; 7 nucleotides line up with TRBD2. V lost 4 bases and J lost 6; bases outside the gene matches: 18. CDR3 length: 17 residues. Per the germline V gene, CDR1 is SNHLY and CDR2 is FYNNEI. CDR3 nucleotide sequence: TGTGCCAGCAGTGGAGGGTTTAGCGGGCAGGTTGGGTCCGAGCAGTACTTC. Translating it yields CASSGGFSGQVGSEQYF.

V gene TRBV5-1 combines with J gene TRBJ2-6, with D perhaps matching TRBD2 (6 bases). V shed 5 bases and J shed 1 base, with 10 bases lying between them. Germline V CDR1 and CDR2: SGHRS, YFSETQ. The length of the CDR3 is 15 residues. The CDR3 bases are TGCGCCAGCAGTCCGACTAGGTCTGGGGCCAACGTCCTGACTTTC. This gives the protein CASSPTRSGANVLTF.

This clone was recorded a few times. J is TRBJ1-1 and V is TRBV10-1; D is uncertain. V was shortened by 0 bases and J by 3 bases, with 8 bases between the two germline ends. Germline V lookup: CDR1 WNHNN, CDR2 SYGVQD (reference sequence). There are 14 residues in the CDR3. The DNA for the CDR3 is TGCGCCAGCAGTGAGTCCGGCGGTCACACTGAAGCTTTCTTT. Translated, it gives CASSESGGHTEAFF.

The chain recombines TRBV6-5 with TRBJ1-4; 10 bases align to TRBD1. V trimming: 10 bases; J trimming: 7 bases; junction bases outside the gene matches: 6. Germline loops: CDR1 MNHEY, CDR2 SVGAGI. The CDR3 has 13 residues. DNA of the CDR3: TGTGCCACCGCGACAGGGGGCGGTGAAAAACTGTTTTTT. Protein product: CATATGGGEKLFF.

This chain joins TRBV2 and TRBJ1-1; D might be TRBD1 (5 bases). Germline CDR1 SNHLY, CDR2 FYNNEI. The V gene lost 6 bases and the J gene lost 1 base, with 18 bases spanning the gap. The CDR3 covers 16 residues. CDR3 loop: CASRGVSGHPNTEAFF. The CDR3 bases are TGTGCCAGCAGAGGAGTCTCCGGACATCCGAACACTGAAGCTTTCTTT.

J is TRBJ2-3 and V is TRBV4-3; D is perhaps TRBD1 (5 bases). With 3 bases removed from V and 2 bases from J, the gap between germline ends came to 15 bases. The germline V gene encodes CDR1 LGHNA and CDR2 YSLEER. The CDR3 has 16 amino acids. Written as DNA, the CDR3 is TGCGCCAGCAGCCAGGGTGACAGAAAGACCACAGATACGCAGTATTTT. Amino acid sequence: CASSQGDRKTTDTQYF.

There are a few counts of this clone. This chain joins TRBV5-1 and TRBJ1-2, with D unclear. The length of the CDR3 is 13 residues. Trimming pared 0 bases from V and 1 base from J, leaving 4 bases between. CDR1 and CDR2 from the germline V gene are SGHRS and YFSETQ. The CDR3 sequence: CASSLELNYGYTF. The CDR3 nucleotides are TGCGCCAGCAGCTTGGAGCTTAACTATGGCTACACCTTC.

The V and J genes are TRBV10-1 and TRBJ2-1; weak D call: TRBD2 (6 bases). Deletions cut 5 bases from V and 0 bases from J, with 14 bases between. Germline CDR1 is WNHNN and CDR2 is SYGVQD (reference sequence). This CDR3 has 16 amino acids. CDR3 bases: TGCGCCAGCAGTCCCCTGATCGGGGGCTCCTACAATGAGCAGTTCTTC. Amino acid sequence: CASSPLIGGSYNEQFF.

To note about this clone: The sample contains more than one DNA sequence encoding this CDR3. The gene calls are TRBV30 and TRBJ1-2, with a possible D match to TRBD1 (5 bases). Germline loops: CDR1 GTSNPN, CDR2 SVGIG (reference sequence). The V end was cut by 6 bases, the J end by 8 bases, with 22 bases between. CDR3 length equals 14 residues. CDR3 nucleotides: TGTGCCTGTACCCTAGAGAGGGGCTCTGACGGCTACACCTTC. Encoded protein: CACTLERGSDGYTF. Based on the CDR3 plus reference TRBV30 and TRBJ1-2, the full variable domain is SQTIHQWPATLVQPVGSPLSLECTVEGTSNPNLYWYRQAAGRGLQLLFYSVGIGQISSEVPQNLSASRPQDRQFILSSKKLLLSDSGFYLCACTLERGSDGYTFGSGTRLTVV.

The J gene is TRBJ2-3, the V gene TRBV6-1; no clear D. Germline V gene sequence: CDR1 MNHNS, CDR2 SASEGT. The CDR3 has 14 residues. The germline V and J ends were trimmed by 6 bases and 1 base, with 11 bases remaining between them. Written as DNA, the CDR3 is TGTGCCAGCAGCGACCTCGTGGGCACAGATACGCAGTATTTT. Protein product: CASSDLVGTDTQYF.

This chain links TRBV7-9 with TRBJ1-1; 9 nucleotides align to TRBD1. J gave up 3 bases and V 3 bases, and 2 bases lay outside the gene matches. The CDR3 totals 14 residues. Germline V gives CDR1 SEHNR, CDR2 FQNEAQ (reference sequence). The CDR3 nucleotides read TGTGCCAGCAGCTTTGGGACAGGGTACACTGAAGCTTTCTTT. Protein product: CASSFGTGYTEAFF.